The table lists the clone carrying this T cell receptor beta chain with many counts. The sample comes from a study of regulatory T cells in long-lasting Graves disease. V dropped 8 bases and J dropped 7; count of bases not matched to a gene: 5. CDR1 is MNHNS, CDR2 SASEGT, per germline. There are 14 residues in the CDR3. Arm-PCR with iRepertoire HTBI primers amplified the CDR3 regions for these TCR beta libraries. From the multiplex PCR reads, TCRdb called clonotypes with MiXCR, one entry per CDR3 protein. This table holds around 500,000 distinct CDR3 sequences, less than 25% found once. Time point in this sample: persistent/refractory GD, antithyroid drugs over 5 years with positive TRAb. Making the TCR library involved RNA that had been extracted from PBMCs.

The source is a female donor with Graves disease. The J gene is TRBJ2-2, the V gene TRBV6-1, with 12 bases identical to TRBD1. The material was peripheral blood mononuclear cells (PBMCs), obtained when the disease was refractory, from a patient treated with antithyroid drugs. The CDR3 reads CASAGTGGNGELFF. CDR3 coding DNA: TGTGCCAGCGCCGGGACAGGGGGCAACGGGGAGCTGTTTTTT.